The source of this T cell receptor beta chain is a study of early T cells in non-severe SARS-CoV-2 infection. The wider study: Unpaired chains resulted from sequencing bulk RNA of unsorted whole blood. General observations from the study: The VDJdb matching leaned toward anti-spike CD8 responses and overlooked private and CD4 specificities.

Per germline, CDR1 SGHRS and CDR2 YFSETQ. The length of the CDR3 is 11 residues. Between the trimmed V and J ends, which lost 5 bases and 5 bases, there was a span of 6 bases. Turning to this clonotype: Antigen: not known.

Molecules of cDNA were individually given unique molecular identifiers that were attached to them. TCRdb independently ran MiXCR on the 5' RACE reads; one entry per CDR3 protein. The profile shows approximately 35,000 distinct CDR3 sequences, 5% to 6% of them singletons. This chain joins TRBV5-1 and TRBJ2-3; D remains ambiguous. The source is an adult who was a healthcare worker with PCR-confirmed SARS-CoV-2 infection or an uninfected control (not recorded which). Sequencing was done on a sample of whole blood. The CDR3 region is CASRLEDTQYF. The CDR3 DNA sequence: TGCGCCAGCAGACTGGAAGATACGCAGTATTTT.